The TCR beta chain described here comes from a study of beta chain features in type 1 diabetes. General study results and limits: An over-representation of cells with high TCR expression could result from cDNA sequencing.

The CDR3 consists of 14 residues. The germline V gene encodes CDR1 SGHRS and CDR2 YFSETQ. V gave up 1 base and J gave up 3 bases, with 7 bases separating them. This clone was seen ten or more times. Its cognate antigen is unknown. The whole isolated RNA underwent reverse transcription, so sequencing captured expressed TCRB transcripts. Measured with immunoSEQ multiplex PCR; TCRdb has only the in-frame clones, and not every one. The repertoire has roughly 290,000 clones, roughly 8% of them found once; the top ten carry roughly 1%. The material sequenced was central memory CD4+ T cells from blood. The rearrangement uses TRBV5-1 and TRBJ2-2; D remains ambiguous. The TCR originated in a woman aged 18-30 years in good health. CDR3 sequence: CASSLIGDTGELFF. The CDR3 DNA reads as TGCGCCAGCAGCTTGATTGGGGACACCGGGGAGCTGTTTTTT. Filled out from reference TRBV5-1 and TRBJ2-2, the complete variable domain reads KAGVTQTPRYLIKTRGQQVTLSCSPISGHRSVSWYQQTPGQGLQFLFEYFSETQRNKGNFPGRFSGRQFSNSRSEMNVSTLELGDSALYLCASSLIGDTGELFFGEGSRLTVL.